The 21 T cell receptor beta chains presented below share a single source sample, sequenced in a study of graft-versus-host responses after intestinal transplantation. The protocol was immunoSEQ multiplex PCR, while the TCRdb copy is restricted to in-frame clones and leaves out a portion. The table has some 43,000 clones, over 85% seen once. Source: PBMCs, taken about 320 days after intestinal transplant. All receptors derive from a human patient who received an intestinal transplant, so some T cells may come from the graft donor.

V and J are TRBV20-1 and TRBJ1-2; D unresolved. The CDR3 runs 11 residues. Germline-derived CDR1 and CDR2 are DFQATT and SNEGSKA (reference sequence). V lost 3 bases to trimming and J lost 4 bases, with 6 bases between them. The CDR3 DNA sequence: TGCAGTGCTAGCTGGGGCTATGGCTACACCTTC. Its protein product is CSASWGYGYTF.

V and J are TRBV7-3 and TRBJ2-2; TRBD2 matches 8 bases. The J segment lost 5 bases and the V segment lost 5 bases, leaving 1 base of the junction unmatched. The CDR3 sequence is 13 residues long. Germline CDR1 SGHTA, CDR2 FQGTGA. CDR3 residues: CASSPSGTGELFF. In DNA, the CDR3 is TGTGCCAGCAGCCCTAGCGGGACCGGGGAGCTGTTTTTT. Together with reference TRBV7-3 and TRBJ2-2, the CDR3 gives the full variable domain: GAGVSQTPSNKVTEKGKYVELRCDPISGHTALYWYRQSLGQGPEFLIYFQGTGAADDSGLPNDRFFAVRPEGSVSTLKIQRTERGDSAVYLCASSPSGTGELFFGEGSRLTVL.

This chain links TRBV6-1 with TRBJ2-7, with TRBD1 matching 9 bases. The germline CDR1 and CDR2 sequences are MNHNS and SASEGT. Trimming removed 3 bases from V and 3 bases from J; junction bases left unmatched: 12. The CDR3 contains 17 residues. The CDR3 nucleotides read TGTGCCAGCAGTGACCCAACCCGCGGGACAGGGATCTACGAGCAGTACTTC. Protein sequence: CASSDPTRGTGIYEQYF.

The V and J genes are TRBV5-1 and TRBJ1-6; D is unclear. CDR3 length equals 14 residues. Germline CDR1 SGHRS, CDR2 YFSETQ. V was cut by 0 bases and J by 9 bases, with 10 bases left in between. The CDR3 region has the DNA TGCGCCAGCAGCTTGGGGCCCAGCCGTTCACCCCTCCACTTT. Translated: CASSLGPSRSPLHF.

V usage is TRBV6-5 and J usage is TRBJ2-3; D is uncertain. Between the trimmed V and J ends, which lost 5 bases and 4 bases, there was a span of 10 bases. From germline, CDR1 is MNHEY and CDR2 SVGAGI. CDR3 length: 13 residues. CDR3 sequence reads: CASSGWTADTQYF. The CDR3 coding sequence is TGTGCCAGCAGTGGGTGGACGGCAGATACGCAGTATTTT.

The rearrangement uses TRBV27 and TRBJ2-7, with D possibly matching TRBD1 (6 bases). The length of the CDR3 is 14 residues. V lost 5 bases and J lost 3, with 14 bases in between. Looked up from germline, CDR1 is MNHEY and CDR2 is SMNVEV (reference sequence). The CDR3 protein is CASSTLDSIYEQYF. CDR3 DNA: TGTGCCAGCAGTACGTTGGACAGTATCTACGAGCAGTACTTC.

The genes are TRBV6-4 and TRBJ2-2; 9 bases match TRBD2. This CDR3 spans 15 amino acids. The V gene end was trimmed by 3 bases and the J gene end by 4 bases; junction bases not matched to a gene: 3. The germline V gene encodes CDR1 MRHNA and CDR2 SNTAGT. The chain's CDR3 is CASSEKAGGTGELFF. The CDR3 DNA follows: TGTGCCAGCAGTGAAAAAGCGGGGGGCACCGGGGAGCTGTTTTTT.

The rearrangement links TRBV15 to TRBJ2-1; D not certain. CDR1 is LNHNV and CDR2 is YYDKDF in the germline V gene (reference sequence). V lost 3 bases to trimming and J lost 6 bases, with 18 bases between them. CDR3 length: 16 residues. The CDR3 DNA sequence: TGTGCCACCAGCAGGACGATGGAGCTGGGCTTCAATGAGCAGTTCTTC. This translates into CATSRTMELGFNEQFF.

This clone was observed a single time. The CDR3 coding sequence is TGTGCCAGTAGTATGGTAGCGGGAGTACGTACAGATACGCAGTATTTT. It encodes CASSMVAGVRTDTQYF. This rearrangement joins TRBV19 to TRBJ2-3; 9 bases match TRBD2. V lost 3 bases to trimming and J lost 3 bases; unmatched junction nucleotides: 7. CDR3 size: 16 residues. Germline values: CDR1 LNHDA, CDR2 SQIVND (reference sequence). Full variable domain (outside the CDR3, taken from reference TRBV19 and TRBJ2-3): DGGITQSPKYLFRKEGQNVTLSCEQNLNHDAMYWYRQDPGQGLRLIYYSQIVNDFQKGDIAEGYSVSREKKESFPLTVTSAQKNPTAFYLCASSMVAGVRTDTQYFGPGTRLTVL.

The table lists this clone with a count of one. The rearrangement joins TRBV12-5 to TRBJ1-2; D is perhaps TRBD1 (5 bases). Germline assignment: CDR1 LGHNT and CDR2 FRNRAP. Deletions cut 0 bases from V and 8 bases from J, with 28 bases between. The CDR3 loop spans 19 amino acids. CDR3 DNA sequence: TGTGCTAGTGGTTTGGTAGGAGTTTCCGACAGCCGCTTCGGGTACGGCTACACCTTC. This translates into CASGLVGVSDSRFGYGYTF.

The rearrangement links TRBV18 to TRBJ1-6; 9 bases align to TRBD1. J gave up 8 bases and V 3 bases, and 5 bases lay outside the gene matches. The CDR3 is made up of 15 amino acids. Germline V gene sequence: CDR1 KGHSH, CDR2 LQKENI. In nucleotides, the CDR3 is TGTGCCAGCTCACCGAGACAGGGGGGCGATTCACCCCTCCACTTT. Protein sequence: CASSPRQGGDSPLHF.

The gene calls are TRBV25-1 and TRBJ2-3; 15 bases are a match to TRBD2. The CDR3 runs 18 residues. J gave up 1 base and V 4 bases, and 6 bases lay outside the gene matches. Per germline, CDR1 MGHDK and CDR2 SYGVNS. CDR3 DNA: TGTGCCAGCAGTGGGTACGGGACTAGCGGGGGGCGCACAGATACGCAGTATTTT. Its protein is CASSGYGTSGGRTDTQYF.

The rearrangement links TRBV9 to TRBJ2-3; D is perhaps TRBD2 (6 bases). CDR3 size: 15 residues. Germline V CDR1 and CDR2: SGDLS, YYNGEE. V lost 4 bases, J lost 2 bases, and 14 bases lay in between. The CDR3 coding sequence is TGTGCCAGCAGCATATTAGCGGACATCACAGATACGCAGTATTTT. Translation: CASSILADITDTQYF. The full variable domain, its missing parts supplied by reference TRBV9 and TRBJ2-3, is DSGVTQTPKHLITATGQRVTLRCSPRSGDLSVYWYQQSLDQGLQFLIQYYNGEERAKGNILERFSAQQFPDLHSELNLSSLELGDSALYFCASSILADITDTQYFGPGTRLTVL.

The chain has TRBV14 and TRBJ2-3, with 11 bases matching TRBD2. This CDR3 region has 16 residues. The V gene end was trimmed by 4 bases and the J gene end by 0 bases; junction bases not matched to a gene: 3. Germline V gene data show CDR1 as SGHDN and CDR2 as FVKESK. For the CDR3, the DNA is TGTGCCAGCAGCCTGGGACTAGCGGAGAGCACAGATACGCAGTATTTT. This encodes CASSLGLAESTDTQYF.

The chain couples TRBV18 to TRBJ2-7, with 9 bases identical to TRBD2. CDR1 is KGHSH, CDR2 LQKENI, per germline. The CDR3 loop spans 16 amino acids. J lost 5 bases, V lost 0 bases, and 8 bases had no gene match. The CDR3 loop reads CASSPPLAGEGNEQYF. The CDR3 DNA sequence: TGTGCCAGCTCACCACCCTTAGCGGGAGAAGGAAACGAGCAGTACTTC.

The chain has TRBV27 and TRBJ2-1, with 12 bases lining up with TRBD2. Trimming cost V 5 bases and J 9 bases; bases outside gene matches: 11. Germline values: CDR1 MNHEY, CDR2 SMNVEV (reference sequence). The CDR3 totals 16 residues. This CDR3 is CASSSPLAGGFSEQFF. CDR3 DNA: TGTGCCAGCAGTAGCCCCCTAGCGGGAGGGTTCAGTGAGCAGTTCTTC.

This clone has just one count. V is TRBV5-6 and J is TRBJ2-1, with 14 nucleotides matching TRBD2. Germline CDR1 SGHDT, CDR2 YYEEEE. The CDR3 has 19 residues. V dropped 4 bases and J dropped 7; count of bases not matched to a gene: 16. The CDR3 sequence: CASSTLTSGRGGPRNEQFF. In nucleotides, the CDR3 is TGTGCCAGCAGCACCCTGACTAGCGGGAGGGGCGGTCCCAGAAATGAGCAGTTCTTC.

This sequence joins TRBV11-3 and TRBJ2-5, with D perhaps matching TRBD1 (5 bases). Trimming cost V 1 base and J 5 bases, with 11 bases left between them. This CDR3 spans 14 amino acids. Germline V gene lookup returns CDR1 SGHNT and CDR2 YENEEA. The DNA of the CDR3 is TGTGCCAGCAGCTTAGCAGGGCACGGGGAGACCCAGTACTTC. Residues: CASSLAGHGETQYF.

J is TRBJ2-7 and V is TRBV19, with 11 bases matching TRBD2. The junction had 0 bases not matched to a gene; V was cut back by 4 bases and J by 1 base. This CDR3 has 14 amino acids. Germline CDR1 LNHDA, CDR2 SQIVND (reference sequence). The chain's CDR3 is CASSRLAGSYEQYF. For the CDR3, the DNA is TGTGCCAGTAGTAGACTAGCGGGGTCCTACGAGCAGTACTTC.

The sample holds one count of this clone. V gene TRBV9 combines with J gene TRBJ1-1, with TRBD1 matching over 7 bases. The CDR3 sequence is 14 residues long. V dropped 0 bases and J dropped 3; count of bases not matched to a gene: 2. The germline CDR1 and CDR2 sequences are SGDLS and YYNGEE. The CDR3 region is CASSVDRGYTEAFF. CDR3 DNA: TGTGCCAGCAGCGTAGACAGGGGTTACACTGAAGCTTTCTTT.

The V and J genes are TRBV4-2 and TRBJ2-7; 7 positions match TRBD2. CDR1 LGHNA and CDR2 YNFKEQ come from the germline V gene. This CDR3 spans 15 amino acids. J gave up 1 base and V 0 bases, and 3 bases lay outside the gene matches. CDR3 amino acids: CASSQDRGDSYEQYF. In nucleotides, the CDR3 is TGTGCCAGCAGCCAAGATCGGGGGGATTCCTACGAGCAGTACTTC.